This T cell receptor beta chain was sequenced in a study of blood T cell repertoires in COVID-19. Study at large: From the United States, Italy and Spain came samples of acute and convalescent COVID-19.

In the original processing: Nucleated cell number was recorded as an estimate derived from reference gene primer amplification. Here immunoSEQ multiplex PCR was the method, and the copy in TCRdb shows in-frame clones only, minus some. From that table come the V and J calls and clone size; the DNA was used to work out D and trimming. The sample contains 250,000 to 300,000 clones, under 90% of which appear only once. V gave up 10 bases and J gave up 6 bases, with 10 bases separating them. Germline CDR1 LGHDT, CDR2 YNNKEL (reference sequence). The CDR3 loop spans 11 amino acids. Participants were placed into cohorts based on the clinical history they reported. Each recovered donor of Cohort 3 presented with two negative PCRs, clearance, or symptom resolution.

V and J are TRBV3-1 (or the pseudogene TRBV3-2) and TRBJ2-1, with D possibly called TRBD1 or TRBD2 (6 bases each). The sequence was obtained from a middle-aged woman who had recovered from COVID-19. Sequenced input: PBMCs or T cells enriched from blood (not recorded which). CDR3 nucleotide sequence: TGTGCCACCAGGGGAGGCAATGAGCAGTTCTTC. Protein product: CATRGGNEQFF.